The 21 T cell receptor beta chains below come from one sample, sequenced in a study of blood T cell repertoires in COVID-19. Sequenced by immunoSEQ multiplex PCR; TCRdb stores in-frame clones only, minus some. Among hundreds of thousands of clones listed, around four fifths were seen once. The sample comprised peripheral blood. These TCRs come from a woman in her fifties or sixties with active or convalescent COVID-19.

The chain links TRBV5-3 to TRBJ2-7, with TRBD2 as a possible D gene (6 bases). TRBV5-3 is sorted into the ORF group, with uncertain function. CDR3 length: 15 amino acids. Trimming cost V 5 bases and J 2 bases, with 17 bases left between them. CDR3: CARRLTLACTYEQYF. For the CDR3, the DNA is TGTGCCAGAAGACTCACTCTAGCGTGTACCTACGAGCAGTACTTC.

V is TRBV11-1 and J is TRBJ2-2, with TRBD2 matching 11 bases. Per germline, CDR1 SGHAT and CDR2 FQDESV (reference sequence). Unmatched junction bases numbered 6, after V lost 5 bases and J lost 4 bases. This CDR3 contains 16 residues. The CDR3 coding sequence is TGTGCCAGCAGCCGCACTAGCGGGAGAGGCACCGGGGAGCTGTTTTTT. As protein: CASSRTSGRGTGELFF.

The V and J genes are TRBV14 and TRBJ1-1; D possibly corresponds to TRBD1 (5 bases). CDR3 length: 16 amino acids. Trimming took off 0 bases at V and 4 bases at J, with 15 bases between the two ends. Germline CDR1 is SGHDN and CDR2 is FVKESK. The chain's CDR3 is CASSQEFWTISTEAFF. The CDR3 region has the DNA TGTGCCAGCAGCCAAGAGTTTTGGACAATCAGCACTGAAGCTTTCTTT. Full variable domain (outside the CDR3, taken from reference TRBV14 and TRBJ1-1): EAGVTQFPSHSVIEKGQTVTLRCDPISGHDNLYWYRRVMGKEIKFLLHFVKESKQDESGMPNNRFLAERTGGTYSTLKVQPAELEDSGVYFCASSQEFWTISTEAFFGQGTRLTVV.

This chain joins TRBV5-6 and TRBJ1-1; no reliable D call. CDR3 length: 15 amino acids. Trimming removed 4 bases from V and 6 bases from J, with 19 bases in between. Germline assignment: CDR1 SGHDT and CDR2 YYEEEE. CDR3 nucleotides: TGTGCCAGCAGCGCGAACAGTAGGTTGAAGGCTGAAGCTTTCTTT. This codes for CASSANSRLKAEAFF.

This clone has a count of ten or more. As DNA, the CDR3 is TGCGCCAGCAGCTTGGCGGCGGGATGGGGCTCCTACGAGCAGTACTTC. Its translation is CASSLAAGWGSYEQYF. This sequence joins TRBV5-1 and TRBJ2-7, with D possibly matching TRBD2 (6 bases). Trimming cost V 0 bases and J 0 bases, with 13 bases left between them. This CDR3 region has 16 residues. CDR1 SGHRS and CDR2 YFSETQ come from the germline V gene.

The sample holds one count of this clone. This chain connects TRBV24-1 to TRBJ1-4; 9 bases match TRBD1. J gave up 6 bases and V 8 bases, and 21 bases lay outside the gene matches. The V gene's germline CDR1 is KGHDR and CDR2 SFDVKD. This CDR3 contains 19 residues. As DNA, the CDR3 is TGTGCCACCACCCCTCCCCGGGCGGGACAGGGTCGGGCGGATGAAAAACTGTTTTTT. Its protein product is CATTPPRAGQGRADEKLFF.

V usage is TRBV7-9 and J usage is TRBJ1-1; a weak D match, TRBD1 (5 bases). V was cut by 0 bases and J by 3 bases, with 14 bases left in between. The CDR3 loop spans 16 amino acids. Germline assignment: CDR1 SEHNR and CDR2 FQNEAQ (reference sequence). The CDR3 here is CASSLAQGRIDTEAFF. Here the CDR3 DNA reads TGTGCCAGCAGCTTAGCGCAGGGCCGCATAGACACTGAAGCTTTCTTT.

The chain carries TRBV30 and TRBJ1-6, with TRBD1 matching 7 bases. V lost 4 bases to trimming and J lost 10 bases; unmatched junction nucleotides: 10. Germline lookup yields CDR1 GTSNPN and CDR2 SVGIG (reference sequence). The CDR3 runs to 14 residues. CDR3 coding DNA: TGTGCCTGGAAGGACAGGCTCGTACGGTCACCCCTCCACTTT. It encodes CAWKDRLVRSPLHF.

The rearrangement links TRBV5-1 to TRBJ1-1, with D perhaps matching TRBD1 (5 bases). The CDR3 sequence is 14 residues long. The V gene's germline CDR1 is SGHRS and CDR2 YFSETQ. V was pared by 2 bases and J by 1 base, with 9 bases between. CDR3 in DNA: TGCGCCAGCAGCTTACAGGCGACGAACACTGAAGCTTTCTTT. This gives the protein CASSLQATNTEAFF.

The chain links TRBV4-2 to TRBJ1-3; D remains ambiguous. Trimming took 4 bases from V and 8 from J, leaving 18 bases between them. This CDR3 is 15 amino acids long. The germline V gene encodes CDR1 LGHNA and CDR2 YNFKEQ. CDR3 bases: TGTGCCAGCAGCCTATTGGGAGAAGCAGTGGACACCATATATTTT. This translates into CASSLLGEAVDTIYF.

This chain connects TRBV14 to TRBJ2-3; tentative D call: TRBD2 (5 bases). The germline V and J ends were trimmed by 0 bases and 6 bases, with 7 bases remaining between them. The length of the CDR3 is 13 residues. Per germline, CDR1 SGHDN and CDR2 FVKESK. The DNA for the CDR3 is TGTGCCAGCAGCCAAGATCGGAGGGATACGCAGTATTTT. Amino acid sequence: CASSQDRRDTQYF.

This clone is a singleton in its sample. The chain is built from TRBV5-1 and TRBJ2-3, with D possibly matching TRBD1 (5 bases). Germline assignment: CDR1 SGHRS and CDR2 YFSETQ. The V gene lost 4 bases and the J gene lost 2 bases, with 11 bases spanning the gap. This CDR3 contains 14 residues. CDR3 protein: CASSETALTDTQYF. The CDR3 nucleotides are TGCGCCAGCAGCGAGACAGCCCTCACAGATACGCAGTATTTT.

This clone was detected only once. The chain employs TRBV6-5 and TRBJ1-1, with TRBD1 matching 7 bases. The CDR3 sequence is 15 residues long. Germline loops: CDR1 MNHEY, CDR2 SVGAGI. After removal of 5 bases from V and 0 bases from J, the junction contained 6 bases not matched to a gene. The chain's CDR3 is CASSRPGQMNTEAFF. CDR3 coding DNA: TGTGCCAGCAGTCGGCCGGGACAGATGAACACTGAAGCTTTCTTT.

The chain couples TRBV7-8 to TRBJ2-2, with 7 nucleotides matching TRBD1. Unmatched junction bases numbered 0, after V lost 1 base and J lost 1 base. The CDR3 runs to 15 residues. Germline V gives CDR1 SGHVS, CDR2 FQNEAQ. CDR3 protein: CASSLGTGNTGELFF. CDR3 sequence (DNA): TGTGCCAGCAGCTTAGGGACAGGGAACACCGGGGAGCTGTTTTTT. The full variable domain, completed using reference TRBV7-8 and TRBJ2-2, is GAGVSQSPRYKVAKRGQDVALRCDPISGHVSLFWYQQALGQGPEFLTYFQNEAQLDKSGLPSDRFFAERPEGSVSTLKIQRTQQEDSAVYLCASSLGTGNTGELFFGEGSRLTVL.

Note on this clone: Additional DNA sequences in this sample encode the identical CDR3. CDR3 nucleotides: TGCGCCAGCAGCTTGGGACAGGGTGGAGAAAAACTGTTTTTT. Protein sequence: CASSLGQGGEKLFF. J is TRBJ1-4 and V is TRBV5-1, with 7 bases identical to TRBD1. The germline V gene encodes CDR1 SGHRS and CDR2 YFSETQ. Losses at the gene ends were 0 bases for V and 8 bases for J; bases not matched to a gene: 4. This CDR3 comprises 14 residues.

In nucleotides, the CDR3 is TGTGCCAGCAGCTTAGGGGGCCGTGGCTACACCTTC. Its protein product is CASSLGGRGYTF. V gene TRBV7-9 combines with J gene TRBJ1-2; D may be TRBD1 (5 bases). The V end lost 1 base, the J end lost 7 bases, and 7 bases lay between the germline ends. CDR1 and CDR2 (germline): SEHNR, FQNEAQ (reference sequence). This CDR3 is built from 12 residues.

The chain carries TRBV25-1 and TRBJ2-1; tentatively, D is TRBD2 (6 bases). The CDR3 is made up of 16 amino acids. The germline V gene encodes CDR1 MGHDK and CDR2 SYGVNS. Trimming left V 6 bases short and J 6 bases short, with 21 bases between. The CDR3: CASSPPSRETPNEQFF. The CDR3 nucleotides are TGTGCCAGCAGCCCCCCCTCTCGGGAGACGCCCAATGAGCAGTTCTTC. The entire variable domain, with the rest obtained from reference TRBV25-1 and TRBJ2-1, is as follows: EADIYQTPRYLVIGTGKKITLECSQTMGHDKMYWYQQDPGMELHLIHYSYGVNSTEKGDLSSESTVSRIRTEHFPLTLESARPSHTSQYLCASSPPSRETPNEQFFGPGTRLTVL.

The V call is TRBV6-5, the J call TRBJ2-1; perhaps TRBD2 as D (5 bases). The germline CDR1 and CDR2 sequences are MNHEY and SVGAGI. Trimming took off 2 bases at V and 6 bases at J, with 11 bases between the two ends. The CDR3 runs 14 residues. The CDR3 region is CASSYLWTGNEQFF. The CDR3 nucleotides read TGTGCCAGCAGTTACCTCTGGACTGGCAATGAGCAGTTCTTC.

V is TRBV7-9 and J is TRBJ1-5; no definite D call. With 5 bases removed from V and 6 bases from J, the gap between germline ends came to 8 bases. Germline CDR1 is SEHNR and CDR2 is FQNEAQ (reference sequence). The CDR3 spans 12 residues. The CDR3 reads CASSPRGQPQHF. In DNA, the CDR3 is TGTGCCAGCAGCCCCAGAGGTCAGCCCCAGCATTTT.

V and J are TRBV19 and TRBJ1-5, with D possibly matching TRBD1 (5 bases). Germline CDR1 is LNHDA and CDR2 is SQIVND (reference sequence). There are 14 residues in the CDR3. V was pared by 9 bases and J by 5 bases, with 17 bases between. CDR3 protein: CASTGRGVDQPQHF. For the CDR3, the DNA is TGTGCCAGCACGGGACGGGGGGTAGATCAGCCCCAGCATTTT.

The chain recombines TRBV6-5 with TRBJ2-3, with TRBD2 matching 13 bases. The V segment lost 6 bases and the J segment 4 bases; nucleotides outside the gene matches: 4. The length of the CDR3 is 15 residues. Germline V lookup: CDR1 MNHEY, CDR2 SVGAGI. CDR3 residues: CASRRLAGGADTQYF. In DNA form, the CDR3 reads TGTGCCAGCAGAAGACTAGCGGGAGGCGCAGATACGCAGTATTTT.